This passage covers 3 T cell receptor beta chains from one sample sequenced in a study of response to subunit inactivated influenza vaccine. TCRdb reanalysed the RT-PCR reads using MiXCR and keeps one entry per CDR3 protein. The top ten hold approximately 2% of the sample, which has roughly 520,000 distinct CDR3 sequences, 25% seen once. The starting material was CD4+ T cells sorted from PBMCs, obtained around 5 days after vaccination. These receptors all come from a man aged 45-60 years who received an inactivated influenza vaccine.

The rearrangement joins TRBV5-5 to TRBJ2-3; D remains unclear. The CDR3 spans 14 residues. Germline V gene data show CDR1 as SGHKS and CDR2 as YYEKEE (reference sequence). V shed 2 bases and J shed 8 bases, with 15 bases lying between them. The CDR3 loop is CASSFGVERRTQYF. The CDR3 region has the DNA TGTGCCAGCAGCTTTGGGGTGGAGCGACGTACGCAGTATTTT.

This clonotype appeared a single time. This sequence joins TRBV12-3 or TRBV12-4 and TRBJ2-1; no reliable D call. CDR3 length: 16 amino acids. V shed 3 bases and J shed 5 bases, with 17 bases lying between them. The chain's CDR3 is CASSFGEGGSDNEQFF. CDR3 nucleotides: TGTGCCAGCAGTTTTGGGGAAGGCGGTAGTGACAATGAGCAGTTCTTC.

The V call is TRBV20-1, the J call TRBJ2-1, with a possible D match to TRBD2 (5 bases). CDR1 and CDR2 (germline): DFQATT, SNEGSKA (reference sequence). The CDR3 totals 16 residues. The ends were cut back, 3 bases at V and 0 bases at J, with 15 bases in the middle. CDR3 nucleotides: TGCAGTGCTAGTGCCGTCGGGGAGAGCTCCTACAATGAGCAGTTCTTC. Protein sequence: CSASAVGESSYNEQFF.